This T cell receptor beta chain is drawn from a study of a mutant IDH1 vaccine in newly diagnosed glioma. Clones were sequenced by immunoSEQ multiplex PCR, and TCRdb holds only the in-frame ones, with some missing. The sample has 35,000 to 50,000 clones, approximately 92% seen once. Sample time point: week 35, safety follow-up. Every single dose of the vaccine, 300 ug of mutant IDH1 20-mer peptide, came with topical imiquimod. Trimming removed 3 bases at V and 3 bases at J, with 22 bases between. The CDR3 is made up of 17 amino acids. The germline V gene encodes CDR1 SGHDT and CDR2 YYEEEE. Turning to this clone: What it binds is not known.

The source of this sequence is a man aged 45-65 years with glioma. The specimen comprised PBMCs, sampled from a glioma patient whose treatment included an IDH1 peptide vaccine. The chain joins TRBV5-6 to TRBJ2-7, with a possible D match to TRBD2 (6 bases). CDR3 nucleotides: TGTGCCAGCAGCTACCTCAGCGGCGGGGCCCTCTTCTACGAGCAGTACTTC. Translated, it gives CASSYLSGGALFYEQYF.